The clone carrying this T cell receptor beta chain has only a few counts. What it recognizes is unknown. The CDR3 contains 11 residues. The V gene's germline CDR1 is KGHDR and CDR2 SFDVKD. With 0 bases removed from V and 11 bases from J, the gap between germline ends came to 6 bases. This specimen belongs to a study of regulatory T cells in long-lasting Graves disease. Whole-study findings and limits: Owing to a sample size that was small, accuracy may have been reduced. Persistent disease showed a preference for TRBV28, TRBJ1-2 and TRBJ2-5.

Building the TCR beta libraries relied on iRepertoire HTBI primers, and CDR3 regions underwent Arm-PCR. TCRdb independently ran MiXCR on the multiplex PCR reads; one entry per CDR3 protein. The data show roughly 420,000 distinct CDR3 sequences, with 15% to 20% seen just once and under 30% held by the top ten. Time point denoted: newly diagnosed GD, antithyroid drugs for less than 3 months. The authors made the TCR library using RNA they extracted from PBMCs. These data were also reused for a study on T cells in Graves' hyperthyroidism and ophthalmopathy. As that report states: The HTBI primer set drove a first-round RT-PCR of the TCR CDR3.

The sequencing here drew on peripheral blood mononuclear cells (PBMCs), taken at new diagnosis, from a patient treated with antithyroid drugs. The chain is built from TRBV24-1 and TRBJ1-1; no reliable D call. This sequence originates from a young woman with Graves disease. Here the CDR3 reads CATSDLISAFF. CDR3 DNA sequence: TGTGCCACCAGTGATTTGATCTCGGCTTTCTTT.